This T cell receptor beta chain came from a study of blood T cell repertoires in COVID-19. V was clipped by 7 bases and J by 7 bases, with 14 bases between them. This CDR3 is built from 12 residues. TCRdb keeps only in-frame clones here, not all; method: immunoSEQ multiplex PCR. In the table there are around 310,000 clones, about nine tenths of which are singletons. Input material: PBMCs or T cells enriched from blood (not recorded which). The chain combines TRBV12-3 or TRBV12-4 with TRBJ2-7; tentatively, D is TRBD2 (5 bases). The TCR comes from a woman aged 30 to 39 who had recovered from COVID-19. The CDR3 bases are TGTGCCAGCACCAATATCCCGGGGGAGCAGTACTTC. Translation: CASTNIPGEQYF.